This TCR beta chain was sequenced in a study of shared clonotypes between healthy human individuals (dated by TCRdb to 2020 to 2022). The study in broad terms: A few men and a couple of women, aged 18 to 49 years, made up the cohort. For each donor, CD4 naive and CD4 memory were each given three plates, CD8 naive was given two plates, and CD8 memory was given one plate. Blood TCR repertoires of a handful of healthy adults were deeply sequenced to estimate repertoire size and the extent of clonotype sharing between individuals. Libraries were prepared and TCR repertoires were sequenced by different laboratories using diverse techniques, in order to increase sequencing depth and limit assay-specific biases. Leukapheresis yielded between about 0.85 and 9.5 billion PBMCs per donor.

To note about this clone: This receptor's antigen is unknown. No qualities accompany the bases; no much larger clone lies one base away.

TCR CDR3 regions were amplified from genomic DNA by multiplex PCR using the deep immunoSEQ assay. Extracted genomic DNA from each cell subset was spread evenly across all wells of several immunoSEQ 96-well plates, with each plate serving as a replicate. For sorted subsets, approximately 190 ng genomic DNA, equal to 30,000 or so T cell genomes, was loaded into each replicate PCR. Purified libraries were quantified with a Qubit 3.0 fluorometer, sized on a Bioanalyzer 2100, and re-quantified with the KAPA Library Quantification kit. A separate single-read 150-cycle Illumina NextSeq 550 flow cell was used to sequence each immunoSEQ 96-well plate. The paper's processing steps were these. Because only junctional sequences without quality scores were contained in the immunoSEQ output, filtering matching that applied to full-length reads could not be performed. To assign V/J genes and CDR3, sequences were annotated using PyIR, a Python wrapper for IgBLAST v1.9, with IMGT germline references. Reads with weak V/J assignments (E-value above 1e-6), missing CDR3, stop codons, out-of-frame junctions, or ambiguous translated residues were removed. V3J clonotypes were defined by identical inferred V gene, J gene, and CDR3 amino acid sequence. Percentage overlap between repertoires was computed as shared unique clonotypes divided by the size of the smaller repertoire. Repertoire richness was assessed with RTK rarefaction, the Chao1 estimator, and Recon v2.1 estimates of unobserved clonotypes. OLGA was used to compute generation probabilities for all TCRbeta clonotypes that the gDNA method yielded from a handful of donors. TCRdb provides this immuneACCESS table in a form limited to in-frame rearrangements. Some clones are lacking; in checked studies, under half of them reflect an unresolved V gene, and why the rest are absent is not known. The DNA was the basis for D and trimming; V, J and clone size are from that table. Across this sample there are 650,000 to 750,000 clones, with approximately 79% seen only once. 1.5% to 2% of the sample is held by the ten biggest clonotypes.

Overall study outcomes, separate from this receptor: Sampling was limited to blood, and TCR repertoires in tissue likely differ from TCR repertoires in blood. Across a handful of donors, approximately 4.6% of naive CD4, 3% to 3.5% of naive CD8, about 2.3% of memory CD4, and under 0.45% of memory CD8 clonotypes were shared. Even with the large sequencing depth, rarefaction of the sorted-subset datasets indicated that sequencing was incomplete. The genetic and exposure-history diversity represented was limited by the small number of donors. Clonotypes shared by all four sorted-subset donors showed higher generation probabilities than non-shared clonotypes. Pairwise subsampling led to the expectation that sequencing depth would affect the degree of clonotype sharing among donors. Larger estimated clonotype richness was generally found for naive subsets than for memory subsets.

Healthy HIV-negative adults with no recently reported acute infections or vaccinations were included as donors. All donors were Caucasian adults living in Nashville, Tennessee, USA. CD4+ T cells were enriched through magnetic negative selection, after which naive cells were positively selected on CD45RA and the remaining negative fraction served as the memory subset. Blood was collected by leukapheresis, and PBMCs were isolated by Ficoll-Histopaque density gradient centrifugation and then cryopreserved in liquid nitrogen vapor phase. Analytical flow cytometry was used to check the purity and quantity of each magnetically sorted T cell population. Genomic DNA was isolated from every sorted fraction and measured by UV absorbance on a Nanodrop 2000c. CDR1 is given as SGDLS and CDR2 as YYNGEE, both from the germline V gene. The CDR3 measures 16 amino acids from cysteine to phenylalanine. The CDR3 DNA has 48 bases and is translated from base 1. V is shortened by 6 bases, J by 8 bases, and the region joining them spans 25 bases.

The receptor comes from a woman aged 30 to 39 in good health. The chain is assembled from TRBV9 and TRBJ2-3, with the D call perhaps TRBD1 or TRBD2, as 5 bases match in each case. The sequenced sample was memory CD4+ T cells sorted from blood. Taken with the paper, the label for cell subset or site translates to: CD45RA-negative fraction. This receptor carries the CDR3 CASTTAGTPNLGTQYF. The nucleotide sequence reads TGTGCCAGCACAACCGCCGGGACCCCGAATTTAGGTACGCAGTATTTT. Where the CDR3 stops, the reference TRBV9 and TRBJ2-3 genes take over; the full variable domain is DSGVTQTPKHLITATGQRVTLRCSPRSGDLSVYWYQQSLDQGLQFLIQYYNGEERAKGNILERFSAQQFPDLHSELNLSSLELGDSALYFCASTTAGTPNLGTQYFGPGTRLTVL.